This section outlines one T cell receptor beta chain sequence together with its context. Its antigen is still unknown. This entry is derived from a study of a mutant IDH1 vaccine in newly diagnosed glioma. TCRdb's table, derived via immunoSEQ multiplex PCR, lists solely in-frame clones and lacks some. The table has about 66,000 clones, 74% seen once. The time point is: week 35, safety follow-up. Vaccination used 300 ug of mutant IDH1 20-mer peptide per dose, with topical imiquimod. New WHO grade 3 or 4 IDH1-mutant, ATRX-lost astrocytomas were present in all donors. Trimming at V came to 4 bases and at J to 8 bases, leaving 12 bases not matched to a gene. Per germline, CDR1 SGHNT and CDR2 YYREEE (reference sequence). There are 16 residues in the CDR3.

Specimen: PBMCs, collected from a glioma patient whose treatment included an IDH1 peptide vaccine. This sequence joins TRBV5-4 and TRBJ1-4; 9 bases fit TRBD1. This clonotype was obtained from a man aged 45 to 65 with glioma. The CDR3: CASSSTGTGRGEKLFF. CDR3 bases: TGTGCCAGCAGCAGTACCGGGACAGGGCGCGGGGAAAAACTGTTTTTT.